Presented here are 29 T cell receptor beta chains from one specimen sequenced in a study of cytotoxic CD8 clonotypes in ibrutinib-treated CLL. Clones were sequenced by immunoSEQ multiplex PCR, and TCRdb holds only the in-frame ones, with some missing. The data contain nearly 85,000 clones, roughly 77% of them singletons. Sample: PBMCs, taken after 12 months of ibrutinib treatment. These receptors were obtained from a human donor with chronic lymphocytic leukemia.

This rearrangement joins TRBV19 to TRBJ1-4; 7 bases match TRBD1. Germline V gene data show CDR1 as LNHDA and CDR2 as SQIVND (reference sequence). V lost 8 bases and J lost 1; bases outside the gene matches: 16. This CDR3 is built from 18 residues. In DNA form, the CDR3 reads TGTGCCAGTCGACGGGAGCAGGGGGGGAGTGTAACTAATGAAAAACTGTTTTTT. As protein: CASRREQGGSVTNEKLFF.

The CDR3 sequence is CASTLGGGNTGELFF. CDR3 nucleotides: TGTGCCAGCACCCTAGGGGGAGGGAACACCGGGGAGCTGTTTTTT. This rearrangement joins TRBV7-3 to TRBJ2-2, with D perhaps given as TRBD1 or TRBD2 (6 bases each). Germline CDR1 reads SGHTA; CDR2 reads FQGTGA. Between the trimmed V and J ends, which lost 7 bases and 1 base, there was a span of 13 bases. The CDR3 spans 15 residues.

The CDR3 here is CASSLEDGYEQYF. CDR3 coding DNA: TGTGCCAGCAGCTTAGAGGACGGCTACGAGCAGTACTTC. The gene calls are TRBV7-8 and TRBJ2-7; D remains ambiguous. The length of the CDR3 is 13 residues. Trimming shortened V by 1 base and J by 3 bases, and 7 bases separated the two germline ends. CDR1 and CDR2 from the germline V gene are SGHVS and FQNEAQ.

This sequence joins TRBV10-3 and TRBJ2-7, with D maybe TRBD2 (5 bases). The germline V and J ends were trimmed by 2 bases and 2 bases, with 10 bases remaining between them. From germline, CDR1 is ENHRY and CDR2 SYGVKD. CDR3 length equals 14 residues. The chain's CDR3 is CAISEGLAPYEQYF. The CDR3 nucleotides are TGTGCCATCAGTGAGGGGCTAGCCCCCTACGAGCAGTACTTC.

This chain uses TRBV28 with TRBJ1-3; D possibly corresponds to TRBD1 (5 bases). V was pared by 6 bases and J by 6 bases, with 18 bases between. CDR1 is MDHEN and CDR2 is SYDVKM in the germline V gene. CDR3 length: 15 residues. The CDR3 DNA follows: TGTGCCAGCAGCAGAATCCAGGGATCCAAAAACACCATATATTTT. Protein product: CASSRIQGSKNTIYF.

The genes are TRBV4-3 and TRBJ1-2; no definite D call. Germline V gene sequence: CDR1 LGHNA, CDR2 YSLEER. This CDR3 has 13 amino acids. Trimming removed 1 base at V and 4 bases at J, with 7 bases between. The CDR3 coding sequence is TGCGCCAGCAGCCAAGGAGAAGGCTATGGCTACACCTTC. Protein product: CASSQGEGYGYTF.

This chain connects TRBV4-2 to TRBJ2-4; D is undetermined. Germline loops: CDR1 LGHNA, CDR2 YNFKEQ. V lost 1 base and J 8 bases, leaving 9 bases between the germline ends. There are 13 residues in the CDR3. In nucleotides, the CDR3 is TGTGCCAGCAGCCAAGCACCCCGGGACATTCAGTACTTC. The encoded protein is CASSQAPRDIQYF.

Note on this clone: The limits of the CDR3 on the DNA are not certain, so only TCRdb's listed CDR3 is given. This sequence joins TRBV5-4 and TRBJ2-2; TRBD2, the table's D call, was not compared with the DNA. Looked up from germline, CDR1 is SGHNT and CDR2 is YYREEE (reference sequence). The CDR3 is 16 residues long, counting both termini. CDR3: CASSRPGLAPPGSCFF.

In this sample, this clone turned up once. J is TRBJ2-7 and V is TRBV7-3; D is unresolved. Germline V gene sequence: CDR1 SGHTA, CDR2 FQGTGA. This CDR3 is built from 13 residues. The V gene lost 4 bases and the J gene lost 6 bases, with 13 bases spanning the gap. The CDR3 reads CASSSDPAGEQYF. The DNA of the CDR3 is TGTGCCAGCAGCTCCGACCCAGCCGGCGAGCAGTACTTC. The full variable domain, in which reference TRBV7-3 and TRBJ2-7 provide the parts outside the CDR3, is GAGVSQTPSNKVTEKGKYVELRCDPISGHTALYWYRQSLGQGPEFLIYFQGTGAADDSGLPNDRFFAVRPEGSVSTLKIQRTERGDSAVYLCASSSDPAGEQYFGPGTRLTVT.

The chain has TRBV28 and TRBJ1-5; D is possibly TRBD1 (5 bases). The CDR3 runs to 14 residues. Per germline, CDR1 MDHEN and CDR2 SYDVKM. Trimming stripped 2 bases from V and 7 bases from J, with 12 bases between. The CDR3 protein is CASSLGRERQPQHF. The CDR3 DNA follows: TGTGCCAGCAGTTTAGGCAGGGAGAGGCAGCCCCAGCATTTT. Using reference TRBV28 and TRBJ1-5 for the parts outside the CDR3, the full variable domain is DVKVTQSSRYLVKRTGEKVFLECVQDMDHENMFWYRQDPGLGLRLIYFSYDVKMKEKGDIPEGYSVSREKKERFSLILESASTNQTSMYLCASSLGRERQPQHFGDGTRLSIL.

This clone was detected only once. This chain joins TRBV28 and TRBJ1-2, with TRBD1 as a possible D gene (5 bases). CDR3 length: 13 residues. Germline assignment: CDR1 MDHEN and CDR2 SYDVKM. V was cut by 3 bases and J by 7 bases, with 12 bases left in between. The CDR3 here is CASSFPGGGGYTF. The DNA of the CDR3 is TGTGCCAGCAGTTTCCCCGGGGGGGGTGGCTACACCTTC.

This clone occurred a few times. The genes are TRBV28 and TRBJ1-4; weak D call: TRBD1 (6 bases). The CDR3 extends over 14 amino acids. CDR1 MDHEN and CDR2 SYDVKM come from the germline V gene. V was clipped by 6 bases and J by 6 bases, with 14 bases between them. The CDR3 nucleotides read TGTGCCAGCAGACCCACAGGGAATCATGAAAAACTGTTTTTT. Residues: CASRPTGNHEKLFF.

The CDR3 sequence: CASSEWGGRDLYGYTF. The CDR3 bases are TGTGCCAGCAGTGAGTGGGGGGGCCGAGATCTCTATGGCTACACCTTC. The V and J genes are TRBV25-1 and TRBJ1-2; D perhaps matches TRBD1 (6 bases). Trimming removed 3 bases from V and 4 bases from J, with 18 bases in between. CDR1 and CDR2 from the germline V gene are MGHDK and SYGVNS. The CDR3 totals 16 residues.

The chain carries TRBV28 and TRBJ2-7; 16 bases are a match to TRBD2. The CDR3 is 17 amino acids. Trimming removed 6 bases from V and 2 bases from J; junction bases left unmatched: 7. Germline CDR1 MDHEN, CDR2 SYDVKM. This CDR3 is CASSPPGTSGRAYEQYF. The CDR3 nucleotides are TGTGCCAGCAGCCCCCCCGGGACTAGCGGGAGGGCCTACGAGCAGTACTTC.

This CDR3 reads CASSPMGRAGANVLTF. Written as DNA, the CDR3 is TGTGCCAGCTCACCGATGGGGCGAGCTGGGGCCAACGTCCTGACTTTC. The V call is TRBV18, the J call TRBJ2-6, with D possibly being TRBD1 (5 bases). CDR3 size: 16 residues. Trimming cost V 3 bases and J 2 bases, with 11 bases left between them. Germline V lookup: CDR1 KGHSH, CDR2 LQKENI.

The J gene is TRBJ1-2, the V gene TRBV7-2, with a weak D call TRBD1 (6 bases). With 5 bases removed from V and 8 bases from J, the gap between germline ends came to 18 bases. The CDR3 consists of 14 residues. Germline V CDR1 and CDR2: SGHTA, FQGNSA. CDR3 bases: TGTGCCAGCAGCCCCCGAGGGGGAGGGGCGGGCTACACCTTC. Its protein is CASSPRGGGAGYTF.

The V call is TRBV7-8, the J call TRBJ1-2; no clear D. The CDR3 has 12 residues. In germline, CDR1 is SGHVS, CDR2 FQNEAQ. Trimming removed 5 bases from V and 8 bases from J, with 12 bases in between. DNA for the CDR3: TGTGCCAGCAGCCCCTTGTTCCGCGGCTACACCTTC. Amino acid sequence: CASSPLFRGYTF.

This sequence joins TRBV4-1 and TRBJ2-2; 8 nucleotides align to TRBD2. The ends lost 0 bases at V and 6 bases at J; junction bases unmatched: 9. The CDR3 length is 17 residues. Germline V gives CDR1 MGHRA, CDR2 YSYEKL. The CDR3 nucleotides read TGCGCCAGCAGCCAAGAGGGGCTCCCCGGGGGGGCCGGGGAGCTGTTTTTT. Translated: CASSQEGLPGGAGELFF.

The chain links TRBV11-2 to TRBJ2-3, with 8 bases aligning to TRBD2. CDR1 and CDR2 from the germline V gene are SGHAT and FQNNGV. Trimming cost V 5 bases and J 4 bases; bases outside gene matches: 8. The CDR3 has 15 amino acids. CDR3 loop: CASSPPGTRADTQYF. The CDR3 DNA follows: TGTGCCAGCAGCCCGCCAGGGACTAGGGCAGATACGCAGTATTTT.

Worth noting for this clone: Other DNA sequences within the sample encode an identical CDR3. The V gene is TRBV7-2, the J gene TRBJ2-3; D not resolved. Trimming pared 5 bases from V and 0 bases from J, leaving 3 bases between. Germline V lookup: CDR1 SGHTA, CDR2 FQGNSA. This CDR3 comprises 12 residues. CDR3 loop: CASSPSTDTQYF. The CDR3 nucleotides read TGTGCCAGCAGCCCCAGCACAGATACGCAGTATTTT.

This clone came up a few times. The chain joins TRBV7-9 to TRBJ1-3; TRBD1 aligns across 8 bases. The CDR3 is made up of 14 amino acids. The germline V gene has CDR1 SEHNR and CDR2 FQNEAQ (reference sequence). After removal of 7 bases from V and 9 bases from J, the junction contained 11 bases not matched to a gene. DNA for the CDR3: TGTGCCAGCACCTATTCCAGGGGGCGTGGCACCATATATTTT. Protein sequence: CASTYSRGRGTIYF.

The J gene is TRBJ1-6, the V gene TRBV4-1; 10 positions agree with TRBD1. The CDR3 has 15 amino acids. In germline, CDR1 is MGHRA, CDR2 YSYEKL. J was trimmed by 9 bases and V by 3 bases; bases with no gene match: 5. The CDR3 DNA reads TGCGCCAGCAGCCATTGGTGGGACAGGGGTTCACCCCTCCACTTT. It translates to CASSHWWDRGSPLHF.

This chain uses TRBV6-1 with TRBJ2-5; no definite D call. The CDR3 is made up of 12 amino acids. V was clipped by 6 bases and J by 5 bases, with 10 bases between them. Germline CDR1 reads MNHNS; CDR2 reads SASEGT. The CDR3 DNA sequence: TGTGCCAGCAGAGCGACCGGGGAGACCCAGTACTTC. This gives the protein CASRATGETQYF.

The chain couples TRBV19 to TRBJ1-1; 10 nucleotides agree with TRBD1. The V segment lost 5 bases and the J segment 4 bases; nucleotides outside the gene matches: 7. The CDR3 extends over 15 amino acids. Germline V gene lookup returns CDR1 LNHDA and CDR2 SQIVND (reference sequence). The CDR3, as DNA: TGTGCCAGTAGTTTCCGCTGGACAGGGGGCACTGAAGCTTTCTTT. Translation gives CASSFRWTGGTEAFF.

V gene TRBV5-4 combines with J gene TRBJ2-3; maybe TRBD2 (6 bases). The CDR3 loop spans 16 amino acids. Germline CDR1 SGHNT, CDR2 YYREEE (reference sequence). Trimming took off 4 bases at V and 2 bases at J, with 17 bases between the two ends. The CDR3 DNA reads TGTGCCAGCAGCAACCCAATGGAGGGGTACACAGATACGCAGTATTTT. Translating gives CASSNPMEGYTDTQYF.

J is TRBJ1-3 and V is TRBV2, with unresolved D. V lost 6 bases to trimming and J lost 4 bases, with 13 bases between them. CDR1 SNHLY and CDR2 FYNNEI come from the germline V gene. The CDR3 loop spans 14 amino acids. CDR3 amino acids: CASSAEVSGNTIYF. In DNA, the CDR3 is TGTGCCAGCAGCGCCGAGGTTTCGGGAAACACCATATATTTT.

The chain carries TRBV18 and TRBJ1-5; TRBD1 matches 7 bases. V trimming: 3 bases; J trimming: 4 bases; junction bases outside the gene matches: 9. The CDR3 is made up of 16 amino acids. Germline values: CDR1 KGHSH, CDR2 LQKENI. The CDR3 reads CASSPSGQAPNQPQHF. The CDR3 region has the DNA TGTGCCAGCTCACCCTCCGGACAGGCACCAAATCAGCCCCAGCATTTT.

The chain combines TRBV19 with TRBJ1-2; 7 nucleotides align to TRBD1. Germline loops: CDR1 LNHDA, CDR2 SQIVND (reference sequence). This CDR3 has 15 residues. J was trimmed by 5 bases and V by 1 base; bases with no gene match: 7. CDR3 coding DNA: TGTGCCAGTAGTATAGCCCCCTCAGGGGGTTATGGCTACACCTTC. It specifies CASSIAPSGGYGYTF.

The CDR3 DNA is TGTGCCAGCAGCATCGCCTACGAGCAGTACTTC. As protein: CASSIAYEQYF. The chain has TRBV7-9 and TRBJ2-7; D remains ambiguous. V dropped 5 bases and J dropped 2 bases, with 4 bases sitting between them. CDR1 SEHNR and CDR2 FQNEAQ come from the germline V gene (reference sequence). The CDR3 consists of 11 residues.